This passage covers 20 T cell receptor beta chains from one sample sequenced in a study of beta chain features in type 1 diabetes. The authors reverse transcribed all of the isolated RNA, so sequencing captured expressed TCRB transcripts. TCRdb's copy holds only in-frame clones and misses some; the assay was immunoSEQ multiplex PCR. This sample has just over 600,000 clones; about a sixth occur once, and the top ten carry about 0.097%. The sample was naive CD4+ T cells from blood. The source of these receptors is a man younger than 35 in good health.

The V and J genes are TRBV10-2 and TRBJ2-2; TRBD2 is a possible D gene (5 bases). Germline CDR1 WSHSY, CDR2 SAAADI. V lost 7 bases to trimming and J lost 5 bases, with 14 bases between them. The CDR3 totals 14 residues. The CDR3 protein is CASITGKGTGELFF. The CDR3 region has the DNA TGCGCCAGCATAACGGGGAAAGGGACCGGGGAGCTGTTTTTT.

This clone came up a few times. The chain has TRBV19 and TRBJ2-6; no clear D gene. This CDR3 spans 17 amino acids. CDR1 is LNHDA and CDR2 is SQIVND in the germline V gene (reference sequence). V dropped 6 bases and J dropped 1 base, with 16 bases sitting between them. Here the CDR3 reads CASRYSASSSGANVLTF. CDR3 in DNA: TGTGCCAGTAGATATAGTGCCTCTTCGTCTGGGGCCAACGTCCTGACTTTC.

V usage is TRBV11-1 and J usage is TRBJ2-5, with D tentatively TRBD1 or TRBD2 (6 bases each). Between the trimmed V and J ends, which lost 5 bases and 11 bases, there was a span of 18 bases. CDR3 length: 13 amino acids. Germline V gene sequence: CDR1 SGHAT, CDR2 FQDESV (reference sequence). Written as DNA, the CDR3 is TGTGCCAGCAGCCCTTGGGGGGCCCCGGAGCAGTACTTC. Its translation is CASSPWGAPEQYF.

The chain combines TRBV6-6 with TRBJ2-3; D remains unclear. V dropped 2 bases and J dropped 4 bases, with 10 bases sitting between them. Per the germline V gene, CDR1 is MNHNY and CDR2 is SVGAGI (reference sequence). The CDR3 totals 14 residues. The CDR3 nucleotides read TGTGCCAGCAGTTACGGCTCGGGTGCAGATACGCAGTATTTT. It is translated as CASSYGSGADTQYF.

The chain carries TRBV30 and TRBJ2-7; 9 bases map to TRBD1. Per the germline V gene, CDR1 is GTSNPN and CDR2 is SVGIG (reference sequence). With 5 bases clipped from V and 7 bases from J, the junction kept 6 bases outside the gene matches. The CDR3 runs 12 residues. DNA for the CDR3: TGTGCCTGGGATACAGGGGGCTGGGAGCAGTACTTC. Its protein is CAWDTGGWEQYF.

This chain links TRBV7-2 with TRBJ1-1; maybe TRBD1 (5 bases). The germline V and J ends were trimmed by 5 bases and 8 bases, with 18 bases remaining between them. The CDR3 consists of 14 residues. Germline loops: CDR1 SGHTA, CDR2 FQGNSA. In DNA form, the CDR3 reads TGTGCCAGCAGCCTTCACCAGGGATCGGTGGAAGCTTTCTTT. It translates to CASSLHQGSVEAFF.

This clone was picked up a small number of times. The chain couples TRBV6-6 to TRBJ1-5, with a possible D match to TRBD1 (6 bases). Germline CDR1 MNHNY, CDR2 SVGAGI (reference sequence). The CDR3 is made up of 14 amino acids. The V end was cut by 8 bases, the J end by 2 bases, with 13 bases between. The CDR3 protein is CASSQGVRNQPQHF. As DNA, the CDR3 is TGTGCCAGCTCACAGGGCGTTCGCAATCAGCCCCAGCATTTT.

This clone was seen more than once but under ten times. V and J are TRBV25-1 and TRBJ1-5; the match to TRBD1 covers 8 bases. The CDR3 extends over 18 amino acids. From germline, CDR1 is MGHDK and CDR2 SYGVNS. Trimming cost V 5 bases and J 2 bases; bases outside gene matches: 14. The CDR3: CASSPSLGQGGGNQPQHF. The CDR3 DNA is TGTGCCAGCAGTCCCTCCCTTGGACAGGGCGGTGGCAATCAGCCCCAGCATTTT.

This clone appeared a few times. J is TRBJ2-7 and V is TRBV18; D call uncertain. The CDR3 is made up of 13 amino acids. Deletions cut 6 bases from V and 0 bases from J, with 9 bases between. Germline values: CDR1 KGHSH, CDR2 LQKENI. As DNA, the CDR3 is TGTGCCAGCTCGGACCCCTACTCCTACGAGCAGTACTTC. Residues: CASSDPYSYEQYF.

The V and J genes are TRBV7-9 and TRBJ1-6; tentative D call: TRBD1 (5 bases). This CDR3 spans 16 amino acids. Germline CDR1 and CDR2: SEHNR and FQNEAQ (reference sequence). Trimming pared 5 bases from V and 7 bases from J, leaving 18 bases between. The CDR3 region is CASSTMWGGRNSPLHF. The CDR3 coding sequence is TGTGCCAGCAGCACGATGTGGGGCGGACGAAATTCACCCCTCCACTTT.

V is TRBV5-1 and J is TRBJ2-3; TRBD2 aligns across 12 bases. The CDR3 contains 18 residues. Losses at the gene ends were 2 bases for V and 0 bases for J; bases not matched to a gene: 7. CDR1 SGHRS and CDR2 YFSETQ come from the germline V gene. The CDR3 DNA reads TGCGCCAGCAGCTTTCGGACTAGCGGGACTCTTAGCACAGATACGCAGTATTTT. It translates to CASSFRTSGTLSTDTQYF.

A few counts support this clone. V usage is TRBV13 and J usage is TRBJ1-5; 7 bases are a match to TRBD1. CDR3 length: 18 amino acids. V lost 4 bases, J lost 2 bases, and 14 bases stayed unmatched. Germline values: CDR1 PRHDT, CDR2 FYEKMQ (reference sequence). CDR3 bases: TGTGCCAGCAGCTCGCCTACGGACACTCAGGGGGGCAATCAGCCCCAGCATTTT. Its translation: CASSSPTDTQGGNQPQHF.

The V call is TRBV15, the J call TRBJ1-5; D unclear. CDR1 and CDR2 (germline): LNHNV, YYDKDF (reference sequence). The CDR3 spans 13 residues. The V end lost 1 base, the J end lost 0 bases, and 1 base lay between the germline ends. CDR3 residues: CATSRVSNQPQHF. For the CDR3, the DNA is TGTGCCACCAGCAGAGTTAGCAATCAGCCCCAGCATTTT.

This clone appeared a few times. This chain joins TRBV4-2 and TRBJ2-7; 10 nucleotides agree with TRBD2. Trimming at V came to 0 bases and at J to 2 bases, leaving 7 bases not matched to a gene. From germline, CDR1 is LGHNA and CDR2 YNFKEQ. This CDR3 has 17 residues. Here the CDR3 DNA reads TGTGCCAGCAGCCAAGATCTGGGGACTAGCGCTCCCTACGAGCAGTACTTC. Protein: CASSQDLGTSAPYEQYF.

The rearrangement joins TRBV18 to TRBJ1-2; unclear D gene. V lost 3 bases and J lost 0, with 8 bases in between. Germline values: CDR1 KGHSH, CDR2 LQKENI. The CDR3 contains 14 residues. Here the CDR3 reads CASSPSGTNYGYTF. The CDR3 bases are TGTGCCAGCTCACCGAGCGGAACTAACTATGGCTACACCTTC.

This sequence joins TRBV9 and TRBJ2-7; 7 nucleotides line up with TRBD2. The CDR3 consists of 15 residues. With V trimmed by 4 bases and J by 0 bases, 7 bases remained unmatched. Germline V gene sequence: CDR1 SGDLS, CDR2 YYNGEE. The DNA for the CDR3 is TGTGCCAGCAGCCCCGGGGGGACGAGCTCCTACGAGCAGTACTTC. It codes for CASSPGGTSSYEQYF.

The table lists this clone with a few counts. The chain employs TRBV4-2 and TRBJ2-3; the D gene could be TRBD1 or TRBD2 (5 bases each). CDR1 LGHNA and CDR2 YNFKEQ come from the germline V gene. V was pared by 0 bases and J by 0 bases, with 10 bases between. There are 16 residues in the CDR3. Here the CDR3 DNA reads TGTGCCAGCAGCCAAGATGCGAGGGGAAGCACAGATACGCAGTATTTT. This translates into CASSQDARGSTDTQYF.

This clone was picked up a small number of times. For the CDR3, the DNA is TGTGCCAGCAGCTTAAGTAGCAATCAGCCCCAGCATTTT. It codes for CASSLSSNQPQHF. The rearrangement joins TRBV7-3 to TRBJ1-5; D ambiguous. The CDR3 has 13 amino acids. V dropped 1 base and J dropped 0 bases, with 1 base sitting between them. From germline, CDR1 is SGHTA and CDR2 FQGTGA.

V gene TRBV2 combines with J gene TRBJ2-6; D possibly corresponds to TRBD1 (5 bases). The CDR3 consists of 14 residues. The V gene's germline CDR1 is SNHLY and CDR2 FYNNEI. The germline V and J ends were trimmed by 4 bases and 2 bases, with 6 bases remaining between them. The CDR3: CASSGGAGANVLTF. CDR3 DNA sequence: TGTGCCAGCAGTGGGGGCGCTGGGGCCAACGTCCTGACTTTC.

The chain combines TRBV5-6 with TRBJ1-1; 8 nucleotides match TRBD1. Germline CDR1 SGHDT, CDR2 YYEEEE. This CDR3 has 15 residues. V was clipped by 5 bases and J by 2 bases; unmatched bases: 8. The CDR3 DNA follows: TGTGCCAGCAGGTTGCGTGGACAGGGTAACACTGAAGCTTTCTTT. Its translation is CASRLRGQGNTEAFF.